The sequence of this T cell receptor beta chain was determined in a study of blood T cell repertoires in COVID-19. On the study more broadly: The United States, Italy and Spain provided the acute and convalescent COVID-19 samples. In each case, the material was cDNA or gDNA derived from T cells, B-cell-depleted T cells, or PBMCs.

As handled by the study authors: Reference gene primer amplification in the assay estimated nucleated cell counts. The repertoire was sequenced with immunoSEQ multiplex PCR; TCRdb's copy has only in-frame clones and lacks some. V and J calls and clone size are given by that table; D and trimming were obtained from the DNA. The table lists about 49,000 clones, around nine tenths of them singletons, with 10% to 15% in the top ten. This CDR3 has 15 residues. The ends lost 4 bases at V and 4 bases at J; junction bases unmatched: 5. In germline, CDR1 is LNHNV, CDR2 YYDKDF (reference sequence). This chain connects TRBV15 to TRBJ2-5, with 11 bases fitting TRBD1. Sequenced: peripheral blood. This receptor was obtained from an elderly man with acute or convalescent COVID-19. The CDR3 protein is CATSNSGTGGETQYF. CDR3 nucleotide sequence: TGTGCCACCAGCAATTCCGGGACAGGGGGAGAGACCCAGTACTTC.